This TCR beta chain was captured by sequencing in a study of shared clonotypes between healthy human individuals (dated by TCRdb to the early 2020s). Background for the entire study: Two women and a few men aged 18 to 49 years were included in the cohort. Between about 0.94 and 8.9 billion PBMCs per donor were obtained by leukapheresis. For each donor, three plates each were used for CD4 naive and CD4 memory, two plates were used for CD8 naive, and one plate was used for CD8 memory. To increase sequencing depth and limit assay-specific biases, different laboratories used diverse techniques to prepare libraries and sequence TCR repertoires. The study deeply sequenced blood TCR repertoires of about five healthy adults to estimate repertoire size and the extent of clonotype sharing between individuals.

General study outcomes and caveats: Naive subsets generally had larger estimated clonotype richness than memory subsets. Even with the large sequencing depth, rarefaction of the sorted-subset datasets indicated that sequencing was incomplete. Based on pairwise subsampling, the degree of clonotype sharing among donors was expected to be affected by sequencing depth. Compared with non-shared clonotypes, the clonotypes found in all four sorted-subset donors had higher generation probabilities. The small number of donors limited the genetic and exposure-history diversity represented. Only blood was sampled, and tissue TCR repertoires likely differ from those in blood. When a handful of donors were compared, the shared fraction of clonotypes was about 5% for naive CD4, about 4% for naive CD8, 2% to 2.5% for memory CD4, and less than 0.45% for memory CD8.

Healthy HIV-negative adults with no recently reported acute infections or vaccinations were included as donors. Every donor was a Caucasian adult living in Nashville, Tennessee, USA. CD4+ T cells were enriched by magnetic negative selection; naive cells were then positively selected on CD45RA, and the negative fraction formed the memory subset. After blood collection by leukapheresis, PBMCs were isolated using Ficoll-Histopaque density gradient centrifugation and then cryopreserved in the vapor phase of liquid nitrogen. Purity and quantity of every magnetically sorted T cell population were checked by analytical flow cytometry. From each sorted fraction, genomic DNA was isolated and quantified by UV absorbance on a Nanodrop 2000c. Using the deep immunoSEQ assay, multiplex PCR amplified TCR CDR3 regions from genomic DNA. Extracted genomic DNA from each cell subset was spread evenly across all wells of several immunoSEQ 96-well plates, with each plate serving as a replicate. For sorted subsets, each replicate PCR was loaded with approximately 200 ng genomic DNA, equivalent to 30,000 or so T cell genomes. The purified libraries were quantified using a Qubit 3.0 fluorometer, sized with a Bioanalyzer 2100, and then quantified again using the KAPA Library Quantification kit. Every immunoSEQ 96-well plate was sequenced on a separate single-read 150-cycle Illumina NextSeq 550 flow cell. The paper's data handling went like this. Because only junctional sequences without quality scores were contained in the immunoSEQ output, filtering matching that applied to full-length reads could not be performed. To assign V/J genes and CDR3, sequences were annotated using PyIR, a Python wrapper for IgBLAST v1.9, with IMGT germline references. Any read was removed if the V/J assignment was weak (E-value above 1e-6), the CDR3 was missing, or the read contained stop codons, out-of-frame junctions, or ambiguous translated residues. V3J clonotypes were defined as sequences sharing the same inferred V gene, J gene, and CDR3 amino acid sequence. Percentage overlap between repertoires was computed as shared unique clonotypes divided by the size of the smaller repertoire. Three approaches were used to assess repertoire richness: RTK rarefaction, the Chao1 estimator, and Recon v2.1 estimates of unobserved clonotypes. For all TCRbeta clonotypes obtained by the gDNA method from a handful of donors, generation probabilities were computed with OLGA. TCRdb provides this immuneACCESS table in a form limited to in-frame rearrangements. Some clones are lacking; in checked studies, under half of them reflect an unresolved V gene, and why the rest are absent is not known. V and J calls and clone size are given by that table; D and trimming were obtained from the DNA. The sample table contains millions of clones; only one count was recorded for around 90% of them. Over 0.12% of the sample rests with the top ten.

Deletion took 5 bases off V and 14 bases off J, with a span of 16 bases between the germline ends. The CDR1 and CDR2 encoded by the germline V gene are SNHLY and FYNNEI. Inclusive of the bounding cysteine and phenylalanine, the CDR3 is 13 residues long. Just the 39-base CDR3 DNA is kept, in frame starting at base 1. This clone was counted between two and nine times. Its specific antigen is unknown. Base qualities were left out, and no much larger clone turns up one base away. Sequenced material: naive CD4+ T cells sorted from blood. Explained via the paper, the cell subset or site label denotes: CD45RA+ positively selected. This clonotype originated in a man younger than 30 in good health. The V and J segments used are TRBV2 and TRBJ1-6, and TRBD1 may be the D gene, going by 5 matching bases. The DNA reads as follows: TGTGCCAGCAGTCGGGACCTAATTCAGGCCCTCCACTTT. Its translation is CASSRDLIQALHF. The CDR3 plus the reference TRBV2 and TRBJ1-6 genes for the other parts give the full variable domain: EPEVTQTPSHQVTQMGQEVILRCVPISNHLYFYWYRQILGQKVEFLVSFYNNEISEKSEIFDDQFSVERPDGSNFTLKIRSTKLEDSAMYFCASSRDLIQALHFGNGTRLTVT.